The clone carrying this T cell receptor beta chain was seen just once. Only in-frame clones appear in the TCRdb table, and some are missing; sequencing was by immunoSEQ multiplex PCR. The sample gives fewer than 400,000 clones, approximately 92% of which show up once; 18% is in the top ten. The study assigned cohorts using participant-reported clinical history. This entry belongs to a study of blood T cell repertoires in COVID-19. V dropped 5 bases and J dropped 4; count of bases not matched to a gene: 10. CDR3 length: 15 amino acids. CDR1 MDHEN and CDR2 SYDVKM come from the germline V gene. This receptor was taken from a woman aged 25-40 years who had recovered from COVID-19. Source material: PBMCs or T cells enriched from blood (not recorded which). The genes are TRBV28 and TRBJ1-2, with TRBD1 matching over 7 bases. The CDR3 DNA follows: TGTGCCAGCAGTACCGGAGGGGGACAGACCTATGGCTACACCTTC. As protein: CASSTGGGQTYGYTF.